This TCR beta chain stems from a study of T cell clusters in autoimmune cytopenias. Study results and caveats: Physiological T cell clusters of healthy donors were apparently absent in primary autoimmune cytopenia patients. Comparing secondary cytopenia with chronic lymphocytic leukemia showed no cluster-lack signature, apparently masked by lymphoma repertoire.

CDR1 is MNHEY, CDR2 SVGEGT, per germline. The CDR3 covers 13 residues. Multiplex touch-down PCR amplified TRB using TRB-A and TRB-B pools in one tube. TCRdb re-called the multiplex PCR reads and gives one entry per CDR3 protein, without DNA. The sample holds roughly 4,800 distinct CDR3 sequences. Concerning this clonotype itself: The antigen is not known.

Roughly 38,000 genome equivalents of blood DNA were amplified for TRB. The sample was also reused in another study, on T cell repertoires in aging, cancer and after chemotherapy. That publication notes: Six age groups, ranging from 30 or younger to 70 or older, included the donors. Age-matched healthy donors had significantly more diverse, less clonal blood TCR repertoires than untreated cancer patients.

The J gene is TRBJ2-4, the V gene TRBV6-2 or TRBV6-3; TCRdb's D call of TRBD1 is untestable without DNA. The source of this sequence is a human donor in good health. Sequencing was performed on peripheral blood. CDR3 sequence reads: CASRADSKDIQFF.